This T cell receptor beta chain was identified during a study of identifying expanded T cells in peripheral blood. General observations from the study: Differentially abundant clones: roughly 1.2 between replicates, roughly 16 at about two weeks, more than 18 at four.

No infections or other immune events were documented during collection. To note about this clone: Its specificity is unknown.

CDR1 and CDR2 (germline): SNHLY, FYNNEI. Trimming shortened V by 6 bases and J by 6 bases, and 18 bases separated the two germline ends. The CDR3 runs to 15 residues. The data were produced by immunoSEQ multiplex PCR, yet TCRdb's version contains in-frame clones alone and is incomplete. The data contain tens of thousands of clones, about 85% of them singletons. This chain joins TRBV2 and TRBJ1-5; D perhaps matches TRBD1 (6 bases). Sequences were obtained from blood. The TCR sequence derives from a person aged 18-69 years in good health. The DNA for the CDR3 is TGTGCCAGCAGCGGCAGGGGAGGAGGTCCTCAGCCCCAGCATTTT. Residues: CASSGRGGGPQPQHF.